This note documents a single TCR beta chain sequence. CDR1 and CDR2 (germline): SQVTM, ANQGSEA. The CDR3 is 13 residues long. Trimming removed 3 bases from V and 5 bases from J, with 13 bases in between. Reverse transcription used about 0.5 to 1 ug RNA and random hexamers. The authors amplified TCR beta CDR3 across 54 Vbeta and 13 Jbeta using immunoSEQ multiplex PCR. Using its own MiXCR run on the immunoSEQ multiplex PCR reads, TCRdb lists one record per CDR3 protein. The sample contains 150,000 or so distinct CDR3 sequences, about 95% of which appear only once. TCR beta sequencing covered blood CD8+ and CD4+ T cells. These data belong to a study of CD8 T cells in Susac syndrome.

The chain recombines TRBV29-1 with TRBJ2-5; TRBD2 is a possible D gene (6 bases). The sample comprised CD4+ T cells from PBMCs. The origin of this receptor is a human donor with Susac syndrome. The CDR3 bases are TGCAGCGTTGAGGTGGGAAGCGGGGAGACCCAGTACTTC. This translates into CSVEVGSGETQYF.